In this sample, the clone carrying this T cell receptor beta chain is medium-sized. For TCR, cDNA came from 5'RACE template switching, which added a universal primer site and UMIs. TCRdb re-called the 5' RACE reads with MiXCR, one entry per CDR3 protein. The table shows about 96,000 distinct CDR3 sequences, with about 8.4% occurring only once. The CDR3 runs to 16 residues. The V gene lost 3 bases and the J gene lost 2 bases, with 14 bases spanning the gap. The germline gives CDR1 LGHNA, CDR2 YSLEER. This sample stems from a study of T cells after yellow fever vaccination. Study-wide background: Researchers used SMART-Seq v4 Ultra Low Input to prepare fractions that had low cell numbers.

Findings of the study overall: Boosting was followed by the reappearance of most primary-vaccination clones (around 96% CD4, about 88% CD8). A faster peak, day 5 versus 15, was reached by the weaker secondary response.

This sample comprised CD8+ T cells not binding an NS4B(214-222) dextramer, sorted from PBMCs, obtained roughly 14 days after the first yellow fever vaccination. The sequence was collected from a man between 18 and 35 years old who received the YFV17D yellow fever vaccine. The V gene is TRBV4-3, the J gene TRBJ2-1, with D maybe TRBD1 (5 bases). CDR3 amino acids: CASSQTPQGTYNEQFF. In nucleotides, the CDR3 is TGCGCCAGCAGCCAGACCCCGCAGGGTACCTACAATGAGCAGTTCTTC.